Below, 14 T cell receptor beta chains from the same sample are listed, as sequenced in a study of T cells in Graves' hyperthyroidism and ophthalmopathy. TCR beta CDR3 sequences were amplified from RNA transcripts. The HTBI primer set served for first-round RT-PCR of the TCR CDR3. TCRdb re-called the multiplex PCR reads through MiXCR, storing one row per CDR3 protein. The data show 300,000 to 500,000 distinct CDR3 sequences, around an eighth seen once. Specimen: blood. The receptor set was obtained from a man over 45 with Graves' ophthalmopathy.

This clonotype was seen repeatedly, ten times or more. The rearrangement uses TRBV29-1 and TRBJ2-7; the D call may be TRBD1 or TRBD2 (6 bases each). V was trimmed by 7 bases and J by 5 bases, leaving 24 bases between them. CDR1 is SQVTM and CDR2 is ANQGSEA in the germline V gene. This CDR3 is built from 15 residues. CDR3 in amino acids: CSASRGGFSLDEQYF. CDR3 nucleotides: TGCAGCGCGTCCCGAGGGGGGTTCAGTCTCGACGAGCAGTACTTC.

This clonotype was counted many times. The chain recombines TRBV29-1 with TRBJ1-1, with D possibly matching TRBD1 (5 bases). Trimming took off 6 bases at V and 0 bases at J, with 14 bases between the two ends. Germline loops: CDR1 SQVTM, CDR2 ANQGSEA. This CDR3 is built from 14 residues. The CDR3 DNA reads TGCAGCGTCGCCGGGACCTCAATGAACACTGAAGCTTTCTTT. This codes for CSVAGTSMNTEAFF.

This clonotype was seen ten or more times. The chain joins TRBV4-2 to TRBJ2-7, with D perhaps given as TRBD1 or TRBD2 (6 bases each). Germline V gene sequence: CDR1 LGHNA, CDR2 YNFKEQ. The CDR3 is 12 amino acids. V lost 5 bases and J 6 bases, leaving 11 bases between the germline ends. The CDR3 is CASSGGRVEQYF. The CDR3 bases are TGTGCCAGCAGCGGGGGGCGCGTCGAGCAGTACTTC.

The table lists this clonotype with a few counts. This rearrangement joins TRBV10-3 to TRBJ1-2; D is uncertain. This CDR3 comprises 14 residues. From germline, CDR1 is ENHRY and CDR2 SYGVKD. Trimming left V 3 bases short and J 7 bases short, with 15 bases between. For the CDR3, the DNA is TGTGCCATCAGTGATGACCCCCGATCCCGTGGCTACACCTTC. Residues: CAISDDPRSRGYTF.

This clonotype was seen more than once but under ten times. This sequence joins TRBV19 and TRBJ2-2; no clear D. The V end was cut by 3 bases, the J end by 6 bases, with 11 bases between. In germline, CDR1 is LNHDA, CDR2 SQIVND (reference sequence). The CDR3 is 14 amino acids. CDR3 residues: CASSISTLAGELFF. CDR3 nucleotide sequence: TGTGCCAGTAGTATCTCCACGTTGGCCGGGGAGCTGTTTTTT. Together with reference TRBV19 and TRBJ2-2, the CDR3 gives the full variable domain: DGGITQSPKYLFRKEGQNVTLSCEQNLNHDAMYWYRQDPGQGLRLIYYSQIVNDFQKGDIAEGYSVSREKKESFPLTVTSAQKNPTAFYLCASSISTLAGELFFGEGSRLTVL.

This clonotype was observed a few times. The V call is TRBV6-1, the J call TRBJ2-2, with no clear D. Germline V CDR1 and CDR2: MNHNS, SASEGT. The CDR3 is 14 residues long. V was cut by 6 bases and J by 0 bases, with 8 bases left in between. The CDR3 DNA follows: TGTGCCAGCAGAAAATTCGCGAACACCGGGGAGCTGTTTTTT. Translation: CASRKFANTGELFF.

This clonotype was found many times. J is TRBJ2-5 and V is TRBV11-2; D may correspond to TRBD1 or TRBD2 (5 bases each). V lost 1 base to trimming and J lost 5 bases, with 20 bases between them. CDR3 length equals 17 residues. Germline values: CDR1 SGHAT, CDR2 FQNNGV. CDR3 DNA sequence: TGTGCCAGCAGCTTAGGAGAAGGGGCGGGTTGGAGGGAGACCCAGTACTTC. It codes for CASSLGEGAGWRETQYF.

The chain uses TRBV12-3 or TRBV12-4 and TRBJ2-3; the D gene could be TRBD1 or TRBD2 (5 bases each). This CDR3 is 13 amino acids long. Trimming removed 5 bases from V and 4 bases from J, with 10 bases in between. In DNA, the CDR3 is TGTGCCAGCAGTCCCGGGACCGCAGATACGCAGTATTTT. Translated, it gives CASSPGTADTQYF.

Of note for this clonotype: Just one base apart from a much larger clone, this may be a read error. This chain joins TRBV2 and TRBJ2-5; D unclear. This CDR3 is built from 12 residues. Per the germline V gene, CDR1 is SNHLY and CDR2 is FYNNEI. Trimming stripped 7 bases from V and 5 bases from J, with 11 bases between. DNA of the CDR3: TGTGCCAGCACAGCCTGTGGTGAGACCCAGTACTTC. It yields the protein CASTACGETQYF.

The genes are TRBV5-1 and TRBJ2-7; D is possibly TRBD1 or TRBD2 (5 bases each). The CDR3 totals 18 residues. Trimming stripped 4 bases from V and 4 bases from J, with 27 bases between. Germline V gene sequence: CDR1 SGHRS, CDR2 YFSETQ. CDR3 in amino acids: CASSPRTPGSPRHYEQYF. CDR3 DNA: TGCGCCAGCAGCCCCCGGACACCGGGATCCCCACGACATTACGAGCAGTACTTC.

J is TRBJ2-2 and V is TRBV12-5; 9 nucleotides align to TRBD1. Looked up from germline, CDR1 is LGHNT and CDR2 is FRNRAP. This CDR3 region has 16 residues. Losses at the gene ends were 2 bases for V and 0 bases for J; bases not matched to a gene: 1. The CDR3 DNA reads TGTGCTAGTGGTTTGAGGACAGGGGCGAACACCGGGGAGCTGTTTTTT. This translates into CASGLRTGANTGELFF.

The rearrangement links TRBV28 to TRBJ2-1; 10 bases fit TRBD2. J lost 8 bases, V lost 6 bases, and 10 bases had no gene match. The CDR3 length is 15 residues. Germline V gives CDR1 MDHEN, CDR2 SYDVKM. CDR3 protein: CASSTPGLALDEQFF. The CDR3 nucleotides are TGTGCCAGCAGCACACCGGGACTAGCGTTAGATGAGCAGTTCTTC.

In this sample, this clonotype turned up many times. The CDR3 loop is CASQGLAGPGELFF. The CDR3 bases are TGTGCCAGCCAAGGACTAGCGGGACCCGGGGAGCTGTTTTTT. The V call is TRBV12-3 or TRBV12-4, the J call TRBJ2-2; 12 bases are a match to TRBD2. Losses at the gene ends were 8 bases for V and 6 bases for J; bases not matched to a gene: 4. The CDR3 is made up of 14 amino acids.

The chain has TRBV6-1 and TRBJ1-1; D is unclear. Germline V gene sequence: CDR1 MNHNS, CDR2 SASEGT. V dropped 7 bases and J dropped 3 bases, with 21 bases sitting between them. The CDR3 contains 16 residues. The chain's CDR3 is CASTTQRTVRYTEAFF. CDR3 nucleotides: TGTGCCAGCACTACACAACGAACGGTGAGATACACTGAAGCTTTCTTT.